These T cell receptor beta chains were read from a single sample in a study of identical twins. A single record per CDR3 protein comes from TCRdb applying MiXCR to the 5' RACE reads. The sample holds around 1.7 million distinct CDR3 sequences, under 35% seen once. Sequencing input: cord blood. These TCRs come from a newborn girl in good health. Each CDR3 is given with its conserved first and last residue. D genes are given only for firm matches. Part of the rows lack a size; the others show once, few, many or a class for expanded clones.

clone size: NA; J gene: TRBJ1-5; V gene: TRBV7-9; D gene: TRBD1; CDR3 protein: CASSGTGGNRPQHF; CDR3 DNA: TGTGCCAGCAGCGGGACAGGGGGCAATCGGCCCCAGCATTTT
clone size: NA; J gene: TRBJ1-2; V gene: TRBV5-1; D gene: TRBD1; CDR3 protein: CASSSGQGALYYGYTF; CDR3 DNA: TGCGCCAGCAGCTCAGGACAGGGGGCCCTGTACTATGGCTACACCTTC
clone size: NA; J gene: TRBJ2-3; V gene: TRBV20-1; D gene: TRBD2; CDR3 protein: CSAGPSGRFTDTQYF; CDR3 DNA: TGCAGTGCTGGGCCTAGCGGGAGATTCACAGATACGCAGTATTTT
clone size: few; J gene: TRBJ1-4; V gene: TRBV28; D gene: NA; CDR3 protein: CASSLGSPNEKLFF; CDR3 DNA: TGTGCCAGCAGTTTAGGCAGCCCTAATGAAAAACTGTTTTTT
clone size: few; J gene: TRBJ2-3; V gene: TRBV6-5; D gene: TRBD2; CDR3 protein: CASSYFGTSGPTDTQYF; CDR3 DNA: TGTGCCAGCAGTTACTTCGGGACTAGCGGGCCCACAGATACGCAGTATTTT
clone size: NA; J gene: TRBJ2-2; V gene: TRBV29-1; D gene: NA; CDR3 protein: CSVGPGAGELFF; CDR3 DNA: TGCAGCGTTGGTCCGGGGGCCGGGGAGCTGTTTTTT
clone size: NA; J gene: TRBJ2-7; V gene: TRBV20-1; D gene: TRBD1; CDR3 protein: CSARTIPTGVEQYF; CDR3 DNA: TGCAGTGCTAGAACAATTCCAACAGGGGTCGAGCAGTACTTC
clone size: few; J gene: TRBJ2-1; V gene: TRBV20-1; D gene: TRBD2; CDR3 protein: CSARGLAGSGNEQFF; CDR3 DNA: TGCAGTGCTAGGGGACTAGCGGGGTCGGGGAATGAGCAGTTCTTC
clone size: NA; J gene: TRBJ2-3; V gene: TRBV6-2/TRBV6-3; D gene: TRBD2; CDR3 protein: CASRPSGISTDTQYF; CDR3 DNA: TGTGCCAGCAGACCTAGCGGGATCTCGACAGATACGCAGTATTTT
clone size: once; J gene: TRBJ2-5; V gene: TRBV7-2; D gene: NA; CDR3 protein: CASSLWPSVNEQYF; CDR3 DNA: TGTGCCAGCAGCTTGTGGCCTAGTGTCAATGAGCAGTACTTC
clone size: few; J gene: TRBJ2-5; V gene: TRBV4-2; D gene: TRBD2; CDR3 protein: CASSQDLLPSGRREQYF; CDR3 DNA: TGTGCCAGCAGCCAAGATCTTCTGCCTAGCGGGAGGAGAGAGCAGTACTTC
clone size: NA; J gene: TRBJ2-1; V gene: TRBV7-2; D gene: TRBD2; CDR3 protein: CANSLEGTSGSNEQFF; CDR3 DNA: TGTGCCAACAGCTTAGAGGGGACTAGCGGGAGCAATGAGCAGTTCTTC
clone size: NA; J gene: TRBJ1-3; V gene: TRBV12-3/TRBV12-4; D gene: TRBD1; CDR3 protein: CASSDAGTGGNTIYF; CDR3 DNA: TGTGCCAGCAGTGATGCCGGGACAGGGGGCAACACCATATATTTT
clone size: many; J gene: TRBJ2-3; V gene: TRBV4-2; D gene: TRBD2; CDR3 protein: CASSQDLTSGTDTQYF; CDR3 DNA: TGTGCCAGCAGCCAAGATCTGACTAGCGGCACAGATACGCAGTATTTT
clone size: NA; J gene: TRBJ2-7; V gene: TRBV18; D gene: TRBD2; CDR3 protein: CASSPIFGTSGIEQYF; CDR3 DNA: TGTGCCAGCTCACCAATTTTCGGGACTAGCGGGATCGAGCAGTACTTC
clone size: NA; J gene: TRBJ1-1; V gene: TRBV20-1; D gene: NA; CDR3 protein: CSAREKVWSTEAFF; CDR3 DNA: TGCAGTGCTAGAGAAAAGGTGTGGAGCACTGAAGCTTTCTTT
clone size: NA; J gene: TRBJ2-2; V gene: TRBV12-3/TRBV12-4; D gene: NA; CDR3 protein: CASSLNPPGVANTGELFF; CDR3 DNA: TGTGCCAGCAGTTTAAATCCCCCCGGTGTCGCGAACACCGGGGAGCTGTTTTTT
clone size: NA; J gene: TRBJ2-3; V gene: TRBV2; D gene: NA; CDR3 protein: CASSRQTDAQYF; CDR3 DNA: TGTGCCAGCAGTCGACAGACAGATGCGCAGTATTTT
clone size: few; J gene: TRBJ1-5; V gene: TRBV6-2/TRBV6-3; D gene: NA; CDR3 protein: CASSGGTVINSNQPQHF; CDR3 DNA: TGTGCCAGCAGTGGGGGGACGGTCATTAATAGCAATCAGCCCCAGCATTTT
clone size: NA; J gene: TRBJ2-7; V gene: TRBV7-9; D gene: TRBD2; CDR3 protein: CASSLSGLAGGSASYEQYF; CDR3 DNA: TGTGCCAGCAGCTTATCGGGACTAGCGGGAGGCTCTGCCTCCTACGAGCAGTACTTC